Shown below are 8 T cell receptor beta chains from a single sample sequenced in a study of blood T cell repertoires in COVID-19. This table comes from immunoSEQ multiplex PCR, and its TCRdb copy is limited to in-frame clones, with some not included. Of approximately 170,000 clones in the sample, about 85% were seen once. Sample: peripheral blood. The receptors shown here come from a man aged 55-75 years who had recovered from COVID-19.

The chain uses TRBV6-5 and TRBJ2-3; TRBD1 matches 7 bases. Trimming at V came to 6 bases and at J to 4 bases, leaving 7 bases not matched to a gene. This CDR3 is built from 14 residues. Germline values: CDR1 MNHEY, CDR2 SVGAGI. The chain's CDR3 is CASSFSDRADTQYF. The DNA of the CDR3 is TGTGCCAGCAGCTTTTCCGACAGGGCAGATACGCAGTATTTT.

The chain couples TRBV29-1 to TRBJ1-4; maybe TRBD1 (6 bases). The V gene's germline CDR1 is SQVTM and CDR2 ANQGSEA. This CDR3 comprises 13 residues. With 4 bases removed from V and 5 bases from J, the gap between germline ends came to 11 bases. The CDR3 reads CSVVGRGNEKLFF. In DNA, the CDR3 is TGCAGCGTTGTGGGCAGGGGAAATGAAAAACTGTTTTTT. The full variable domain, its missing parts supplied by reference TRBV29-1 and TRBJ1-4, is SAVISQKPSRDICQRGTSLTIQCQVDSQVTMMFWYRQQPGQSLTLIATANQGSEATYESGFVIDKFPISRPNLTFSTLTVSNMSPEDSSIYLCSVVGRGNEKLFFGSGTQLSVL.

The chain employs TRBV5-5 and TRBJ2-7, with unresolved D. CDR3 size: 13 residues. Germline CDR1 and CDR2: SGHKS and YYEKEE (reference sequence). V was pared by 1 base and J by 2 bases, with 7 bases between. The CDR3 nucleotides read TGTGCCAGCAGCTTGTGGGCTACCTACGAGCAGTACTTC. Residues: CASSLWATYEQYF. The whole variable domain, remainder taken from reference TRBV5-5 and TRBJ2-7, is DAGVTQSPTHLIKTRGQQVTLRCSPISGHKSVSWYQQVLGQGPQFIFQYYEKEERGRGNFPDRFSARQFPNYSSELNVNALLLGDSALYLCASSLWATYEQYFGPGTRLTVT.

V and J are TRBV12-3 or TRBV12-4 and TRBJ1-2; D uncertain. This CDR3 is 11 amino acids long. The V end lost 4 bases, the J end lost 6 bases, and 6 bases lay between the germline ends. The CDR3 protein is CASSSSNGYTF. In nucleotides, the CDR3 is TGTGCCAGCAGTTCTAGCAATGGCTACACCTTC.

The CDR3: CASSYREGQGGNQPQHF. In DNA, the CDR3 is TGTGCCAGCAGTTACCGGGAGGGGCAGGGCGGCAATCAGCCCCAGCATTTT. The rearrangement joins TRBV6-2 or TRBV6-3 to TRBJ1-5, with a possible D match to TRBD1 (5 bases). The germline gives CDR1 MNHEY, CDR2 SVGEGT. Trimming took 2 bases from V and 2 from J, leaving 16 bases between them. The CDR3 length is 17 residues.

This clone was detected only a few times. The chain carries TRBV3-1 (or the pseudogene TRBV3-2) and TRBJ2-3; TRBD1 is a possible D gene (5 bases). Germline loops: CDR1 LGHDT, CDR2 YNNKEL (reference sequence). The CDR3 totals 14 residues. The V and J ends lost 2 bases and 4 bases respectively, with 10 bases between them. The CDR3 sequence is CASSQPGFADTQYF. The CDR3 region has the DNA TGTGCCAGCAGCCAACCAGGGTTTGCAGATACGCAGTATTTT.

V gene TRBV5-1 combines with J gene TRBJ1-1; D not certain. The germline gives CDR1 SGHRS, CDR2 YFSETQ. Trimming shortened V by 0 bases and J by 1 base, and 16 bases separated the two germline ends. The CDR3 spans 17 residues. Here the CDR3 DNA reads TGCGCCAGCAGCTTGGGGGTGGGCTACCGGGAGAACACTGAAGCTTTCTTT. Its protein is CASSLGVGYRENTEAFF.

This sequence joins TRBV12-3 or TRBV12-4 and TRBJ2-7; D remains unclear. V was cut by 4 bases and J by 1 base, with 8 bases left in between. The CDR3 runs 13 residues. The CDR3 DNA reads TGTGCCAGCAGTTCGGCAGGTTCCTACGAGCAGTACTTC. This gives the protein CASSSAGSYEQYF.